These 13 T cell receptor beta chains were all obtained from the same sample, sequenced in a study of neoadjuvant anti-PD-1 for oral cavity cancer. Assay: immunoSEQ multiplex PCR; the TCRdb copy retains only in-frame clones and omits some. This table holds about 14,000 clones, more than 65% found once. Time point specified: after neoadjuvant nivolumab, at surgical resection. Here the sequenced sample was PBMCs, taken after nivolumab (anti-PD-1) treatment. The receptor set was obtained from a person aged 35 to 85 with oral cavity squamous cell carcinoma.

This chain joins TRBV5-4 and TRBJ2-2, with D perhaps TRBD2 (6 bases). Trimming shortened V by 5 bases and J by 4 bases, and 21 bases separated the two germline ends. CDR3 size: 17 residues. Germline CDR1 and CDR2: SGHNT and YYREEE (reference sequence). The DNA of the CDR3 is TGTGCCAGCAGTAAGGACTGGGGCGGGGCTGGCACCGGGGAGCTGTTTTTT. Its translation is CASSKDWGGAGTGELFF.

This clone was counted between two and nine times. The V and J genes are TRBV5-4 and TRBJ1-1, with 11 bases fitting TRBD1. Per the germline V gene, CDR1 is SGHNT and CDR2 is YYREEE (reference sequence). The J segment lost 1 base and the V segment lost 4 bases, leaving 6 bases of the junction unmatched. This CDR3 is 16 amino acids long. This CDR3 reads CASSHGQGASNTEAFF. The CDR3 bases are TGTGCCAGCAGCCATGGACAGGGGGCTTCGAACACTGAAGCTTTCTTT.

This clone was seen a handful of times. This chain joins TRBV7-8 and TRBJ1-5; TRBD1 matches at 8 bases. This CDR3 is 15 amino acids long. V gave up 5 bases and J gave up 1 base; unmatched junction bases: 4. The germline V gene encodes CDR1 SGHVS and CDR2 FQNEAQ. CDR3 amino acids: CASSPRTGSNQPQHF. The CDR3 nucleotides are TGTGCCAGCAGCCCTAGGACAGGGAGCAATCAGCCCCAGCATTTT.

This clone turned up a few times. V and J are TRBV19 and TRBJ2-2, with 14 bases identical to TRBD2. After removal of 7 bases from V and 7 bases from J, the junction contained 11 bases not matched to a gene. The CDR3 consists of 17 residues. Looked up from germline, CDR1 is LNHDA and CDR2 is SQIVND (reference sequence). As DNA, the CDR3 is TGTGCCAGTACTCCCTTAGGACTAGCGGGAGGCGGCGGGGAGCTGTTTTTT. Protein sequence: CASTPLGLAGGGGELFF.

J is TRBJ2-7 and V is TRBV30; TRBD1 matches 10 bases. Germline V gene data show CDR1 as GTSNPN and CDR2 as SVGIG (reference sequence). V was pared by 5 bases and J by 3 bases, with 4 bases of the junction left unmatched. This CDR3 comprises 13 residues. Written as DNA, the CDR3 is TGTGCCTGGCGATGGACAGGGGGCTACGAGCAGTACTTC. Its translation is CAWRWTGGYEQYF.

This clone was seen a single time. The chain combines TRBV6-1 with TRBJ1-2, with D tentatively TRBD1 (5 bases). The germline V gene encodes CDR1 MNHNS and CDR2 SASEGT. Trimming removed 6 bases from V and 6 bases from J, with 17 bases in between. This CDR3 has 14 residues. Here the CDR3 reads CASSLPSGGDGYTF. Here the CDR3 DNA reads TGTGCCAGCAGCCTCCCCAGCGGAGGGGATGGCTACACCTTC.

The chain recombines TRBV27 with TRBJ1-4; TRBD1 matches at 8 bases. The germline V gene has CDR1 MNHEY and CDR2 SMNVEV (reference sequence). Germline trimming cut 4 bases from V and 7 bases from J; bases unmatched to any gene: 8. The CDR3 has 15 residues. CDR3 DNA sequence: TGTGCCAGCAGTTACTCCGGGACAGGACTTGAAAAACTGTTTTTT. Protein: CASSYSGTGLEKLFF.

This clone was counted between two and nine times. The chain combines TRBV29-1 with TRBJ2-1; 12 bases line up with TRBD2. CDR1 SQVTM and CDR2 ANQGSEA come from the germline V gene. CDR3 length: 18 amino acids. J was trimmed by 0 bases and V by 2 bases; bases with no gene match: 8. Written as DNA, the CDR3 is TGCAGCGTTGAAATGTCTAGCGGGAGGGGTTTCTCCTACAATGAGCAGTTCTTC. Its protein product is CSVEMSSGRGFSYNEQFF.

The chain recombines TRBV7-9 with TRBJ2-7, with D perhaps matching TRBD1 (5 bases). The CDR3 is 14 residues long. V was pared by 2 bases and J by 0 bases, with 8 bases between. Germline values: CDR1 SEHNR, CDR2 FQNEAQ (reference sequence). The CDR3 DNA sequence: TGTGCCAGCAGCTTATATCAGGGCTCCTACGAGCAGTACTTC. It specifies CASSLYQGSYEQYF.

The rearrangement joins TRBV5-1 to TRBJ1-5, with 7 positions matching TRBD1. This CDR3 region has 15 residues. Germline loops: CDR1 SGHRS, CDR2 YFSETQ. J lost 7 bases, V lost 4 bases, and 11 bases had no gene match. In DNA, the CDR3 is TGCGCCAGCAGCCTAGGGACAGTCCCAAACCAGCCCCAGCATTTT. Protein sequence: CASSLGTVPNQPQHF. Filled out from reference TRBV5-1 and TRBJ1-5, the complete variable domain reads KAGVTQTPRYLIKTRGQQVTLSCSPISGHRSVSWYQQTPGQGLQFLFEYFSETQRNKGNFPGRFSGRQFSNSRSEMNVSTLELGDSALYLCASSLGTVPNQPQHFGDGTRLSIL.

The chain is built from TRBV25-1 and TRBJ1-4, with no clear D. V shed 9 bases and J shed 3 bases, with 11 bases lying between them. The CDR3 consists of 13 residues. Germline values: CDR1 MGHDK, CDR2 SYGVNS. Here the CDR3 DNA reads TGTGCCAGTCGTAAAGGAGCTAATGAAAAACTGTTTTTT. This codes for CASRKGANEKLFF.

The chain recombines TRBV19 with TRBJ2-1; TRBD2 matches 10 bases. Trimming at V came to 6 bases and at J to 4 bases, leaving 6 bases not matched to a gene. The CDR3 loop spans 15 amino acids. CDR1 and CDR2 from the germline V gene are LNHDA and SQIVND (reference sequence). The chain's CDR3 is CASSVSGGEYNEQFF. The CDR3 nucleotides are TGTGCCAGTAGCGTAAGCGGGGGGGAATACAATGAGCAGTTCTTC.

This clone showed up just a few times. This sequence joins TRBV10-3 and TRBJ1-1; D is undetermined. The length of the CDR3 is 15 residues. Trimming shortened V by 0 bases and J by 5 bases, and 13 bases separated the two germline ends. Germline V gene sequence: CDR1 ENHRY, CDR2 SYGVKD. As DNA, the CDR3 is TGTGCCATCAGTGAGTCGGTGCTGCTCAATACTGAAGCTTTCTTT. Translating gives CAISESVLLNTEAFF.